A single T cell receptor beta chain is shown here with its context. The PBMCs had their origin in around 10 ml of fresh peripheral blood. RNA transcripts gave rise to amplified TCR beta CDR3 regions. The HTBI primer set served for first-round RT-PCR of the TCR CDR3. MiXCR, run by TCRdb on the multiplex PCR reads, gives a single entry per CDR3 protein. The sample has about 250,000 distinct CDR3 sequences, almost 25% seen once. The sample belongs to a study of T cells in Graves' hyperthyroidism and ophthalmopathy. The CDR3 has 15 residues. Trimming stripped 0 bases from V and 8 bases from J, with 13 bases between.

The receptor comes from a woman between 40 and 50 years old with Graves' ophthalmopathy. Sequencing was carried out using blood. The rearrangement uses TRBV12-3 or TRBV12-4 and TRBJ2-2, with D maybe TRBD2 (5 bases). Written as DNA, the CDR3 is TGTGCCAGCAGTTTAGCCCGGCGGGCTTTTGGGGAGCTGTTTTTT. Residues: CASSLARRAFGELFF.